In its sample, the clone carrying this T cell receptor beta chain was seen a few times. This entry is derived from a study of patients and donors after allogeneic stem cell transplantation. TCRdb re-derived calls from the RT-PCR reads in MiXCR, one entry per CDR3 protein. This table has about 960,000 distinct CDR3 sequences, about a sixth appearing once. Trimming took 1 base from V and 6 from J; bases not matched to a gene: 3. This CDR3 has 14 residues. Germline V gene data show CDR1 as GTSNPN and CDR2 as SVGIG (reference sequence). The TCR comes from a human donor who was either an allogeneic HSCT recipient or a stem cell or donor lymphocyte infusion donor (not recorded which). It is not recorded whose cells these are; they may come from a transplant donor. The sample was blood, either unsorted or a sorted T cell fraction (not recorded which). The J gene is TRBJ2-1, the V gene TRBV30; 10 bases are a match to TRBD1. The CDR3 sequence: CAWSGDRGSNEQFF. As DNA, the CDR3 is TGTGCCTGGAGTGGGGACAGGGGTAGCAATGAGCAGTTCTTC.